The T cell receptor beta chain described here comes from a study of T cell clones after liver transplantation. The method was immunoSEQ multiplex PCR; TCRdb's version includes in-frame clones alone and lacks a portion of them. The sample has some 60,000 clones; approximately 70% are singletons. This CDR3 comprises 13 residues. Trimming left V 4 bases short and J 7 bases short, with 10 bases between. Germline CDR1 and CDR2: SNHLY and FYNNEI. The chain employs TRBV2 and TRBJ1-4, with D possibly being TRBD1 (6 bases). The receptor comes from a human patient who received a liver transplant. Some of these T cells may belong to the graft donor. This material consisted of CD4+ T cells from blood, taken at the roughly 15-month timepoint. The CDR3 DNA follows: TGTGCCAGCAGTGCAGGGGTGGCTGAAAAACTGTTTTTT. It yields the protein CASSAGVAEKLFF.